This is a list of T cell receptor beta chains from one sample in a study of T cells in Graves' hyperthyroidism and ophthalmopathy. TCRdb reprocessed the multiplex PCR reads with MiXCR, giving one entry per CDR3 protein. The sample has some 570,000 distinct CDR3 sequences, about a sixth seen once. The sequencing sample was made of blood. These receptors originate from a woman between 18 and 29 years old with Graves' ophthalmopathy. Both conserved end residues are part of each CDR3. The D gene is left open where the match is weak. Only part of the rows carry a size: once, few, many, or a class if the clone is expanded.

clone size,D gene,V gene,CDR3 length,J gene,CDR3 protein,CDR3 DNA
NA,NA,TRBV9,13,TRBJ1-3,CASSVDQGSTIYF,TGTGCCAGCAGCGTAGACCAGGGGAGCACCATATATTTT
many,TRBD1,TRBV2,16,TRBJ2-5,CASSVYRGQTKETQYF,TGTGCCAGCAGTGTCTACAGGGGGCAAACTAAAGAGACCCAGTACTTC
many,NA,TRBV29-1,14,TRBJ2-5,CSVRWAGVSETQYF,TGCAGCGTTCGTTGGGCAGGGGTTTCGGAGACCCAGTACTTC
many,NA,TRBV7-3,13,TRBJ1-1,CASSLIRDSEAFF,TGTGCCAGCAGCTTAATTCGGGATTCTGAAGCTTTCTTT
many,NA,TRBV28,13,TRBJ2-7,CASSGGMNDEQYF,TGTGCCAGCAGTGGAGGTATGAACGACGAGCAGTACTTC
many,TRBD2,TRBV7-9,15,TRBJ2-1,CASSSPAGAYNEQFF,TGTGCCAGCAGCTCCCCGGCGGGGGCCTACAATGAGCAGTTCTTC
many,NA,TRBV7-9,16,TRBJ2-1,CASSLPGGQATDEQFF,TGTGCCAGCAGCTTACCGGGGGGACAGGCGACGGATGAGCAGTTCTTC
many,NA,TRBV4-1,15,TRBJ1-5,CASSQEDRTNQPQHF,TGCGCCAGCAGCCAAGAAGACAGAACAAATCAGCCCCAGCATTTT
many,NA,TRBV4-1,14,TRBJ2-5,CASSQDSFQETQYF,TGCGCCAGCAGCCAAGACAGCTTCCAAGAGACCCAGTACTTC
few,TRBD2,TRBV11-3,16,TRBJ2-5,CASSPIALAGQETQYF,TGTGCCAGCAGCCCGATCGCACTAGCGGGACAAGAGACCCAGTACTTC
few,TRBD1,TRBV27,17,TRBJ1-4,CASSPGQGGALNEKLFF,TGTGCCAGCAGTCCCGGACAGGGAGGGGCCTTAAATGAAAAACTGTTTTTT
NA,NA,TRBV4-1,16,TRBJ1-1,CASSLQMWGLHTEAFF,TGCGCCAGCAGCCTCCAGATGTGGGGCCTACACACTGAAGCTTTCTTT
NA,NA,TRBV6-7,13,TRBJ1-2,CASSGRSNYGYTF,TGTGCCAGCAGTGGCAGATCTAACTATGGCTACACCTTC
NA,NA,TRBV7-3,20,TRBJ2-1,CASSRGLGPRTVNTYNEQFF,TGTGCCAGCAGCAGAGGTTTGGGACCTCGGACAGTTAATACCTACAATGAGCAGTTCTTC
many,TRBD2,TRBV7-9,14,TRBJ2-5,CASSPGTIQETQYF,TGTGCCAGCAGCCCCGGGACTATACAAGAGACCCAGTACTTC
NA,NA,TRBV20-1,15,TRBJ2-5,CSARDSSETQETQYF,TGCAGTGCTAGAGATTCCAGCGAAACCCAAGAGACCCAGTACTTC
many,NA,TRBV12-3/TRBV12-4,14,TRBJ1-1,CASSLARGNTEAFF,TGTGCCAGCAGTTTAGCCAGGGGGAACACTGAAGCTTTCTTT
NA,TRBD1,TRBV27,15,TRBJ1-2,CASSSGQGAINGYTF,TGTGCCAGCAGTTCGGGACAGGGGGCGATTAATGGCTACACCTTC
many,NA,TRBV7-2,15,TRBJ1-4,CASRTGTVINEKLFF,TGTGCCAGCAGGACCGGGACGGTTATTAATGAAAAACTGTTTTTT
many,TRBD1,TRBV28,15,TRBJ1-4,CASSGIRGDKEKLFF,TGTGCCAGCAGTGGTATCAGGGGGGATAAGGAAAAACTGTTTTTT
many,NA,TRBV5-1,14,TRBJ2-7,CASSLDAAPYEQYF,TGCGCCAGCAGCTTGGACGCGGCTCCCTACGAGCAGTACTTC
few,NA,TRBV2,16,TRBJ2-2,CASSLDLVGGTGELFF,TGTGCCAGCAGTCTGGACTTAGTGGGGGGAACCGGGGAGCTGTTTTTT
NA,NA,TRBV5-1,14,TRBJ2-5,CASSLVVGQETQYF,TGCGCCAGCAGCTTGGTAGTCGGACAAGAGACCCAGTACTTC
NA,TRBD2,TRBV20-1,15,TRBJ2-1,CSATKLAGGYNEQFF,TGCAGTGCTACCAAACTAGCGGGAGGGTACAATGAGCAGTTCTTC
many,NA,TRBV11-2,12,TRBJ2-7,CASSPHPYEQYF,TGTGCCAGCAGCCCCCACCCCTACGAGCAGTACTTC
NA,NA,TRBV6-1,15,TRBJ2-1,CASSGSGASYNEQFF,TGTGCCAGCAGTGGTTCGGGCGCCTCCTACAATGAGCAGTTCTTC
many,NA,TRBV6-1,14,TRBJ2-3,CASSEEDSAYTQYF,TGTGCCAGCAGTGAAGAAGACAGTGCCTATACGCAGTATTTT
NA,NA,TRBV15,12,TRBJ2-1,CATSRDGGEQFF,TGTGCCACCAGCAGAGATGGTGGTGAGCAGTTCTTC